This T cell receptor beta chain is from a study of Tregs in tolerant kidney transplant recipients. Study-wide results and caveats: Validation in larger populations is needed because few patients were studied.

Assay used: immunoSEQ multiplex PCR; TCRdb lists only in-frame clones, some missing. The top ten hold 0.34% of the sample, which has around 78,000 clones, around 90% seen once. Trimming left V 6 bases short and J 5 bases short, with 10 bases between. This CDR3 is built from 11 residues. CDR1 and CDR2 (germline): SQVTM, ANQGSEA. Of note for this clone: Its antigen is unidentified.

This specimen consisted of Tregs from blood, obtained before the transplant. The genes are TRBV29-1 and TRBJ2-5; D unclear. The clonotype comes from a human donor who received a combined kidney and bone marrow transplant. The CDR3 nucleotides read TGCAGCGTGGCCACGACGGAGACCCAGTACTTC. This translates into CSVATTETQYF. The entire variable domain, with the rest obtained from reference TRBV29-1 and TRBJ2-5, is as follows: SAVISQKPSRDICQRGTSLTIQCQVDSQVTMMFWYRQQPGQSLTLIATANQGSEATYESGFVIDKFPISRPNLTFSTLTVSNMSPEDSSIYLCSVATTETQYFGPGTRLLVL.